In this sample, the clone carrying this T cell receptor beta chain turned up many times. Regarding time point: pre-sensitization, week 0. Treatment here: therapeutic diphenylcyclopropenone sensitization with weekly scalp DPC. Researchers sampled blood before each patch test went on. Germline CDR1 is MNHNS and CDR2 is SASEGT. Germline trimming cut 6 bases from V and 6 bases from J; bases unmatched to any gene: 3. CDR3 size: 13 residues. As processed by the authors: TCRs per sample had a median of approximately 98,000 and ranged from roughly 20,000 to 690,600. TCRdb called the RACE reads again in MiXCR, with one record for every CDR3 protein. What appears here as the V and J calls and clone size reflects TCRdb's work, not the paper's. Of more than 100,000 distinct CDR3 sequences in the sample, less than 15% were seen once. These data come from a study of human T cells and chemical hapten exposure. Study information: Sensitization employed 2% DPC on 2 cm by 2 cm of upper inner arm skin.

The V gene is TRBV6-1, the J gene TRBJ2-3; 10 bases line up with TRBD1. The sequencing used whole blood, collected in connection with sensitization to the hapten diphenylcyclopropenone (DPC). The sequence was collected from a young woman with alopecia areata. Some clones in this sample may be carry-over from other donors' samples. The CDR3 DNA reads as TGTGCCAGCAGGGGACAGGGGATGGATACGCAGTATTTT. Translation gives CASRGQGMDTQYF.